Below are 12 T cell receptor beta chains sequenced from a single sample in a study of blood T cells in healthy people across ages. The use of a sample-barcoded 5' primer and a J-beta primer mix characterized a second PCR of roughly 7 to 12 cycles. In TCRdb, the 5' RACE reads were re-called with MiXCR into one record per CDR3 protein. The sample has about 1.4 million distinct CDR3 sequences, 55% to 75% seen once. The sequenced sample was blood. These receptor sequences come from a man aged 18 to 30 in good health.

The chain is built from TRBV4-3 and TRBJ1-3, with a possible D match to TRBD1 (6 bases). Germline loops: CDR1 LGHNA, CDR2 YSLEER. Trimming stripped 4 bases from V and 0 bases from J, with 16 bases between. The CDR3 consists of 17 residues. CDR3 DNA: TGCGCCAGCAGCCGGAAGAGCACAGGGAACTCTGGAAACACCATATATTTT. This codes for CASSRKSTGNSGNTIYF.

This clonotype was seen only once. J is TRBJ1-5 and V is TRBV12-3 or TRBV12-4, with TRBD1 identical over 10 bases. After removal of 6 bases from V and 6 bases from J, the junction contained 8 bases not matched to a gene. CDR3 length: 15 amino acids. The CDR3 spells CASSAGQGRGQPQHF. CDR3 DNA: TGTGCCAGCAGCGCGGGACAGGGGAGGGGTCAGCCCCAGCATTTT.

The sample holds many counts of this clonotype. The CDR3 protein is CASSYDRDYGYTF. The CDR3 nucleotides are TGTGCCAGCAGTTACGACAGGGACTATGGCTACACCTTC. The chain uses TRBV6-6 and TRBJ1-2; 7 nucleotides line up with TRBD1. The CDR3 is made up of 13 amino acids. Germline CDR1 is MNHNY and CDR2 is SVGAGI (reference sequence). With V trimmed by 2 bases and J by 3 bases, 0 bases remained unmatched.

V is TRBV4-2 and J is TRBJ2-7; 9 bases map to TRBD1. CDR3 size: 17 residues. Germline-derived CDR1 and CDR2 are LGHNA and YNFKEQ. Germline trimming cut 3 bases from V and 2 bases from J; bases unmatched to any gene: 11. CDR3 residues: CASSHEAGTGRTYEQYF. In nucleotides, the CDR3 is TGTGCCAGCAGCCATGAGGCCGGGACAGGGAGGACCTACGAGCAGTACTTC.

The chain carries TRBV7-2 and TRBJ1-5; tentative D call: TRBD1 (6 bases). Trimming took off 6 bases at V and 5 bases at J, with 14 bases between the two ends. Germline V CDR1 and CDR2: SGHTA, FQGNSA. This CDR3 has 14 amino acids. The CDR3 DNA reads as TGTGCCAGCAGTTTATTACCAGGGGATCAGCCCCAGCATTTT. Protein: CASSLLPGDQPQHF.

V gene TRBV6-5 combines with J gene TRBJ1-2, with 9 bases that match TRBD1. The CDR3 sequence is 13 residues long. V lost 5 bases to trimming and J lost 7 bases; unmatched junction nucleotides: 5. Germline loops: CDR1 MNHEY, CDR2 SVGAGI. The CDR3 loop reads CASSGGQGSGYTF. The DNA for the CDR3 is TGTGCCAGCAGTGGGGGACAGGGCAGTGGCTACACCTTC.

The CDR3 coding sequence is TGCAGCGTTGGAACGGAAGGTTGGAATGAGCAGTTCTTC. It yields the protein CSVGTEGWNEQFF. J is TRBJ2-1 and V is TRBV29-1; D gene uncertain. Germline V gives CDR1 SQVTM, CDR2 ANQGSEA. The CDR3 covers 13 residues. V lost 4 bases, J lost 7 bases, and 14 bases lay in between.

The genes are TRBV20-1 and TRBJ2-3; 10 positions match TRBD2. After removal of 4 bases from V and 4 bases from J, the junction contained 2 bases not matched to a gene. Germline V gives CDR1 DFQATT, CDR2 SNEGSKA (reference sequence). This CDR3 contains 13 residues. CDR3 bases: TGCAGTGCTAAGCTAGCGGGAGCAGATACGCAGTATTTT. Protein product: CSAKLAGADTQYF.

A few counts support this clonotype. The CDR3 here is CASSRPTGDHYNEQFF. CDR3 bases: TGTGCCAGCAGCCGCCCAACAGGGGATCACTACAATGAGCAGTTCTTC. The rearrangement links TRBV7-9 to TRBJ2-1, with 7 nucleotides matching TRBD1. The CDR3 length is 16 residues. J was trimmed by 3 bases and V by 5 bases; bases with no gene match: 10. The germline CDR1 and CDR2 sequences are SEHNR and FQNEAQ (reference sequence).

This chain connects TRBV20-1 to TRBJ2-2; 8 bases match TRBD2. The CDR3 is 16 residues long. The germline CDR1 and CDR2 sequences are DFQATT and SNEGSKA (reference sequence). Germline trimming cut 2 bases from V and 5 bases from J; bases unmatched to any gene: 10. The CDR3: CSARQAGTRVTGELFF. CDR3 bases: TGCAGTGCTAGACAGGCCGGGACTAGGGTTACCGGGGAGCTGTTTTTT.

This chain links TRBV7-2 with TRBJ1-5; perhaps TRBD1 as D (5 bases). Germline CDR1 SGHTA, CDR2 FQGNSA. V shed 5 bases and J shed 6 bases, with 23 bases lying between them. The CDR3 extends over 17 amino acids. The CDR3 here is CASSTKGRISGAQPQHF. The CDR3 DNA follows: TGTGCCAGCAGCACCAAGGGACGGATAAGTGGGGCTCAGCCCCAGCATTTT.

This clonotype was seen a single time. CDR3 residues: CASSPRGTLNLRLRAFF. The CDR3 DNA reads as TGTGCCAGCAGCCCGAGGGGGACTCTGAATCTACGTTTACGAGCTTTCTTT. The chain links TRBV7-2 to TRBJ1-1; possible D gene TRBD1, 6 bases. The CDR3 sequence is 17 residues long. Between the trimmed V and J ends, which lost 5 bases and 10 bases, there was a span of 29 bases. Germline V gene lookup returns CDR1 SGHTA and CDR2 FQGNSA. Filled out from reference TRBV7-2 and TRBJ1-1, the complete variable domain reads GAGVSQSPSNKVTEKGKDVELRCDPISGHTALYWYRQSLGQGLEFLIYFQGNSAPDKSGLPSDRFSAERTGGSVSTLTIQRTQQEDSAVYLCASSPRGTLNLRLRAFFGQGTRLTVV.